The clone carrying this T cell receptor beta chain appeared once. The data derive from a study of blood T cell repertoires in COVID-19. Clones were sequenced by immunoSEQ multiplex PCR, and TCRdb holds only the in-frame ones, with some missing. Of 200,000 to 300,000 clones listed, around 89% were seen once; the top ten hold 4.1%. This CDR3 region has 15 residues. Trimming removed 3 bases from V and 5 bases from J, with 16 bases in between. Germline V lookup: CDR1 LNHNV, CDR2 YYDKDF (reference sequence). This clonotype was sampled from a woman aged 30 to 39 who had recovered from COVID-19. The chain uses TRBV15 and TRBJ1-2, with a weak D call TRBD1 (6 bases). Sequencing used PBMCs or T cells enriched from blood (not recorded which). The CDR3 region has the DNA TGTGCCACCAGCAGTAGGCGGGGGGCCGGGTATGGCTACACCTTC. Amino acid sequence: CATSSRRGAGYGYTF. Based on the CDR3 plus reference TRBV15 and TRBJ1-2, the full variable domain is DAMVIQNPRYQVTQFGKPVTLSCSQTLNHNVMYWYQQKSSQAPKLLFHYYDKDFNNEADTPDNFQSRRPNTSFCFLDIRSPGLGDTAMYLCATSSRRGAGYGYTFGSGTRLTVV.